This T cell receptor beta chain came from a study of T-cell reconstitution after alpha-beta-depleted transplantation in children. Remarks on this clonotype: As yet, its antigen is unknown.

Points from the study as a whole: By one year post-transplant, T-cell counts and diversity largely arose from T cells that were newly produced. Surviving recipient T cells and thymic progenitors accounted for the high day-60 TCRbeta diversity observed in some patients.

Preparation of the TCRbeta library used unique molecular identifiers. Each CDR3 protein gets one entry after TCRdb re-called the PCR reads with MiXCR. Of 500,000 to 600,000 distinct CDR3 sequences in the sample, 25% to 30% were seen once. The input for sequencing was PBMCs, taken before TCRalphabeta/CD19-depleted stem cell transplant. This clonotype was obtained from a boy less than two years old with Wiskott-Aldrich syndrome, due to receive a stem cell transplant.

The CDR3 loop is CASSSVRLGGLGDTQYF. CDR3 bases: TGTGCCAGCAGCTCCGTCCGTCTCGGCGGGCTCGGAGATACGCAGTATTTT. V and J are TRBV6-1 and TRBJ2-3, with D perhaps TRBD2 (5 bases). V lost 6 bases and J 5 bases, leaving 24 bases between the germline ends. CDR1 and CDR2 (germline): MNHNS, SASEGT. The CDR3 runs to 17 residues.